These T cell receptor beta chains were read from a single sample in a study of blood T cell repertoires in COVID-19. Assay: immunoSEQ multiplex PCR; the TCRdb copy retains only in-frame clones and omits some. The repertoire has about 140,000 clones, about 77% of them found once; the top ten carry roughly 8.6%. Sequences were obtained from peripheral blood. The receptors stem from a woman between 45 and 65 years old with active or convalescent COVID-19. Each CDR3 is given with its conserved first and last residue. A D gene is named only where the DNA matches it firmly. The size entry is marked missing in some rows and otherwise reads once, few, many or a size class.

cdr3_aa: CASSDLGGAGGYTF
cdr3_nt: TGTGCCAGCAGTGACTTGGGGGGGGCAGGTGGCTACACCTTC
v_call: TRBV6-4
clone_size: .
d_call: .
j_call: TRBJ1-2

cdr3_aa: CASSLDMRQGANQPQHF
cdr3_nt: TGTGCCAGCTCACTGGACATGAGACAGGGTGCAAATCAGCCCCAGCATTTT
v_call: TRBV18
clone_size: .
d_call: TRBD1
j_call: TRBJ1-5

cdr3_aa: CASRPTQGTYGYTF
cdr3_nt: TGTGCCAGCAGGCCGACCCAGGGGACCTATGGCTACACCTTC
v_call: TRBV13
clone_size: .
d_call: .
j_call: TRBJ1-2

cdr3_aa: CASRTGQGRYGYTF
cdr3_nt: TGTGCCAGTAGAACCGGACAGGGCCGGTATGGCTACACCTTC
v_call: TRBV19
clone_size: once
d_call: TRBD1
j_call: TRBJ1-2

cdr3_aa: CASSFGDREYGYTF
cdr3_nt: TGCGCCAGCAGCTTCGGGGACAGGGAATATGGCTACACCTTC
v_call: TRBV5-1
clone_size: .
d_call: TRBD1
j_call: TRBJ1-2

cdr3_aa: CASSPKRGDTDTQYF
cdr3_nt: TGCGCCAGCAGCCCCAAGCGGGGGGACACAGATACGCAGTATTTT
v_call: TRBV4-3
clone_size: .
d_call: TRBD2
j_call: TRBJ2-3

cdr3_aa: CSVESDGGNTIYF
cdr3_nt: TGCAGCGTTGAAAGCGACGGGGGAAACACCATATATTTT
v_call: TRBV29-1
clone_size: many
d_call: .
j_call: TRBJ1-3

cdr3_aa: CASRIEETQYF
cdr3_nt: TGTGCCAGCAGGATAGAAGAGACCCAGTACTTC
v_call: TRBV28
clone_size: .
d_call: .
j_call: TRBJ2-5

cdr3_aa: CATSLDGASYNEQFF
cdr3_nt: TGTGCCACATCACTCGACGGAGCCTCCTACAATGAGCAGTTCTTC
v_call: TRBV7-8
clone_size: .
d_call: .
j_call: TRBJ2-1

cdr3_aa: CASSPRQGWGTEAFF
cdr3_nt: TGTGCCAGCAGTCCGAGACAGGGGTGGGGCACTGAAGCTTTCTTT
v_call: TRBV28
clone_size: .
d_call: TRBD1
j_call: TRBJ1-1

cdr3_aa: CASSAAGVLTEAFF
cdr3_nt: TGTGCCAGCAGCGCAGCAGGGGTCCTGACTGAAGCTTTCTTT
v_call: TRBV3-1/TRBV3-2
clone_size: .
d_call: .
j_call: TRBJ1-1

cdr3_aa: CASSLVMGGTMNTEAFF
cdr3_nt: TGCGCCAGCAGCTTGGTGATGGGGGGGACCATGAACACTGAAGCTTTCTTT
v_call: TRBV5-1
clone_size: .
d_call: .
j_call: TRBJ1-1

cdr3_aa: CASSLDKGAFAGYEKLFF
cdr3_nt: TGTGCCAGCAGTTTGGACAAGGGGGCGTTCGCCGGATATGAAAAACTGTTTTTT
v_call: TRBV6-2/TRBV6-3
clone_size: few
d_call: TRBD1
j_call: TRBJ1-4

cdr3_aa: CASSPRAGRAADTQYF
cdr3_nt: TGTGCCAGCAGCCCCCGAGCCGGGAGGGCCGCAGATACGCAGTATTTT
v_call: TRBV3-1/TRBV3-2
clone_size: few
d_call: TRBD2
j_call: TRBJ2-3

cdr3_aa: CASSPGQAPGELFF
cdr3_nt: TGCGCCAGCAGCCCGGGACAAGCGCCTGGGGAGCTGTTTTTT
v_call: TRBV5-1
clone_size: few
d_call: .
j_call: TRBJ2-2

cdr3_aa: CASSPTYNDAGEYGYTF
cdr3_nt: TGTGCCAGCAGCCCAACATACAACGACGCAGGGGAGTATGGCTACACCTTC
v_call: TRBV7-2
clone_size: once
d_call: .
j_call: TRBJ1-2

cdr3_aa: CASTRTGNTGELFF
cdr3_nt: TGTGCCAGCACCCGGACAGGGAATACCGGGGAGCTGTTTTTT
v_call: TRBV6-5
clone_size: few
d_call: TRBD1
j_call: TRBJ2-2

cdr3_aa: CSVEEGGGNEQFF
cdr3_nt: TGCAGCGTTGAAGAGGGCGGGGGGAATGAGCAGTTCTTC
v_call: TRBV29-1
clone_size: .
d_call: TRBD2
j_call: TRBJ2-1

cdr3_aa: CSASSGQGLNEQYF
cdr3_nt: TGCAGTGCTAGTTCTGGACAGGGTTTGAACGAGCAGTACTTC
v_call: TRBV20-1
clone_size: .
d_call: TRBD1
j_call: TRBJ2-7

cdr3_aa: CASSLDRLAGVADTQYF
cdr3_nt: TGCGCCAGCAGCTTGGATAGACTAGCGGGGGTAGCAGATACGCAGTATTTT
v_call: TRBV5-1
clone_size: .
d_call: TRBD2
j_call: TRBJ2-3

cdr3_aa: CASSPQGSQYNSPLHF
cdr3_nt: TGTGCCAGCAGCCCCCAGGGTAGCCAATATAATTCACCCCTCCACTTT
v_call: TRBV7-6
clone_size: few
d_call: .
j_call: TRBJ1-6

cdr3_aa: CASSLSGGYNEQFF
cdr3_nt: TGTGCCAGCAGCTTGTCCGGGGGGTACAATGAGCAGTTCTTC
v_call: TRBV4-2
clone_size: once
d_call: TRBD2
j_call: TRBJ2-1

cdr3_aa: CASSPLSGAGGSYEQYF
cdr3_nt: TGTGCCAGCAGTCCTCTTTCAGGAGCGGGGGGCTCCTACGAGCAGTACTTC
v_call: TRBV6-6
clone_size: once
d_call: TRBD2
j_call: TRBJ2-7

cdr3_aa: CASTRTGILNTEAFF
cdr3_nt: TGTGCCAGCACCAGGACAGGCATCCTAAACACTGAAGCTTTCTTT
v_call: TRBV13
clone_size: few
d_call: TRBD1
j_call: TRBJ1-1

cdr3_aa: CASRQYNQGAPEQYF
cdr3_nt: TGTGCCAGCAGGCAATATAACCAGGGGGCGCCCGAGCAGTACTTC
v_call: TRBV28
clone_size: .
d_call: TRBD1
j_call: TRBJ2-7

cdr3_aa: CASSPWRAQGRQPQHF
cdr3_nt: TGTGCCAGCAGCCCATGGCGGGCACAGGGAAGACAGCCCCAGCATTTT
v_call: TRBV28
clone_size: few
d_call: .
j_call: TRBJ1-5

cdr3_aa: CASSPDGEQYF
cdr3_nt: TGTGCCAGCAGTCCCGACGGGGAGCAGTACTTC
v_call: TRBV12-3/TRBV12-4
clone_size: .
d_call: .
j_call: TRBJ2-7

cdr3_aa: CASSSRSGTSSTQYF
cdr3_nt: TGTGCCAGTAGTTCCCGGTCCGGGACTAGCAGTACGCAGTATTTT
v_call: TRBV19
clone_size: .
d_call: TRBD2
j_call: TRBJ2-3